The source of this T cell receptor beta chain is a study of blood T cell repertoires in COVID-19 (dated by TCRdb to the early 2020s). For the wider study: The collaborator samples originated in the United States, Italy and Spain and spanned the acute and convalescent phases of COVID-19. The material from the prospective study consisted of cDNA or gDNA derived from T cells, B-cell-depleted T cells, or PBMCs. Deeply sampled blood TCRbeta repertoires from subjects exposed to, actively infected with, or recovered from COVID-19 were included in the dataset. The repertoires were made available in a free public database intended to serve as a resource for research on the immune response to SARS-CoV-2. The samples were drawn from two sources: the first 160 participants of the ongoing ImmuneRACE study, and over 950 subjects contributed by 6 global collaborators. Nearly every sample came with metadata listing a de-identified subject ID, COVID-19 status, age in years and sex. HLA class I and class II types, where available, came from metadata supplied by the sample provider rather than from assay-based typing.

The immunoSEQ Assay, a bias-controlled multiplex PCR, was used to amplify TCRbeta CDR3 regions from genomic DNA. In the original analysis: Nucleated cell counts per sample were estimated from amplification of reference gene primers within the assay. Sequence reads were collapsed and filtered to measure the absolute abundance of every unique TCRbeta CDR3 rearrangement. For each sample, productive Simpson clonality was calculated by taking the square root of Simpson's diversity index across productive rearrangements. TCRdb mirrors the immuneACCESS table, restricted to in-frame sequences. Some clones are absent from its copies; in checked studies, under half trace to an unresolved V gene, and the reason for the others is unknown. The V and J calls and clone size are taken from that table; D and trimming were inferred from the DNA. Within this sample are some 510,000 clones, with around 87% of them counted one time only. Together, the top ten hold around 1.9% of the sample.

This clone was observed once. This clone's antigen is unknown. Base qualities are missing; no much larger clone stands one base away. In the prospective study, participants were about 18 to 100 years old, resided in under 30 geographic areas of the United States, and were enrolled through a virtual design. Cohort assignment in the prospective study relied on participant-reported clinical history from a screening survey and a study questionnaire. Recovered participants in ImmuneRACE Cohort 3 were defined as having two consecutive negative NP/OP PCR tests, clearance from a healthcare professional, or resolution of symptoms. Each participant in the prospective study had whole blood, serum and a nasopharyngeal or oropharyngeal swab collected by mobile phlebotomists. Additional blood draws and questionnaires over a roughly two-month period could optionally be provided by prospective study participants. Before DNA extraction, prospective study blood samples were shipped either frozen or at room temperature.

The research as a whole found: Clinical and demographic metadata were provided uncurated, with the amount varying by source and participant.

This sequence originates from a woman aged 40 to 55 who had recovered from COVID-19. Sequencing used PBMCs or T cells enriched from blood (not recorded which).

The CDR3 here reads CASSGRGSRSASSTDTQYF. Read as DNA, the sequence is TGTGCCAGCAGCGGACGGGGTAGCCGAAGTGCCTCTAGCACAGATACGCAGTATTTT. This chain joins TRBV7-2 to TRBJ2-3; D gene: possibly TRBD2, on 5 matching bases. The germline V gene sets CDR1 to SGHTA and CDR2 to FQGNSA. V is clipped by 5 bases and J by 0 bases, and the sequence between their germline boundaries is 24 bases long. The CDR3, cysteine through phenylalanine, is 19 amino acids long. Just the 57-base CDR3 DNA is kept, in frame starting at base 1.